This TCR beta chain emerged from a study of vaccination and CD4 T cells after COVID-19. In the study overall: Post-COVID samples had a sampling time that fell a median around 100 days after diagnosis (range 35 to 161). The study's findings and limits: Only relatively few convalescent patients were studied, and early post-infection timepoints were not analyzed. Convalescent patients displayed spike mono-reactivity in 304 of 307 vaccine-specific clones.

Treatment here: approximately 9-day PBMC culture with coronavirus spike peptide pools or control peptides (ViraFEST assay). On days 3 and 7, half the medium was swapped for fresh IL-2-containing medium. The assay that was used to sequence DNA from cultured CD4+ T cells was the Oncomine TCR Beta short-read assay. MiXCR was run by TCRdb on the PCR reads, yielding one entry per CDR3 protein. Among roughly 11,000 distinct CDR3 sequences, roughly half were seen once, and the ten largest hold 30% to 35%. This clonotype has more than one count but fewer than ten. Its specificity is not known. The germline V gene encodes CDR1 SEHNR and CDR2 FQNEAQ (reference sequence). The V gene end was trimmed by 5 bases and the J gene end by 11 bases; junction bases not matched to a gene: 13. This CDR3 contains 14 residues.

This receptor was obtained from a human donor who had recovered from COVID-19. The chain uses TRBV7-9 and TRBJ1-2; 8 nucleotides line up with TRBD1. Sequenced input: CD4+ T cells from blood, cultured in vitro. CDR3 DNA sequence: TGTGCCAGCAGCGTTCCATCTCCGGGACAGGAATACACCTTC. This translates into CASSVPSPGQEYTF.